These T cell receptor beta chains were read from a single sample in a study of blood T cell repertoires in COVID-19. Some clones are missing from TCRdb's copy, which holds only in-frame ones; the method was immunoSEQ multiplex PCR. The sample shows 300,000 to 450,000 clones, 85% of them seen only once. The sample comprised peripheral blood. The receptors here all came from a woman aged 18-29 years with acute or convalescent COVID-19. CDR3s include the opening cysteine and the closing phenylalanine or tryptophan. Rows give clone size only sometimes, using once, few, many, or a class for an expanded clone.

TRBJ2-2,TRBV15,once,CATSRDRREGPTGELFF
TRBJ1-1,TRBV2,NA,CASNMAGAMNTEAFF
TRBJ1-2,TRBV6-1,NA,CASSEQTGTYGYTF
TRBJ1-1,TRBV6-1,many,CASSEAGRGGRAFF
TRBJ2-7,TRBV11-2,NA,CASSPYYEQYF
TRBJ2-7,TRBV3-1/TRBV3-2,NA,CASSPGTGKGDEQYF
TRBJ1-5,TRBV7-2,NA,CASSFRGSNQPQHF
TRBJ1-5,TRBV4-1,NA,CASSRGDSQNQPQHF
TRBJ1-4,TRBV9,few,CASSVAPDEKLFF
TRBJ1-3,TRBV10-1,NA,CASSESGQVSGNTIYF
TRBJ1-6,TRBV24-1,NA,CATSDRGLGSPLHF
TRBJ1-2,TRBV19,NA,CASTSDRTGGYGYTF
TRBJ2-3,TRBV14,NA,CASSQLDITDTQYF
TRBJ1-2,TRBV5-1,NA,CASSWGTGLDEGYTF
TRBJ2-4,TRBV28,NA,CASGGGKNIQYF
TRBJ1-1,TRBV30,NA,CAWRRQDTEAFF
TRBJ2-5,TRBV3-1/TRBV3-2,NA,CASSHGLAGNQETQYF
TRBJ2-1,TRBV11-2,NA,CASSPPLAGEYNEQFF
TRBJ1-5,TRBV4-1,NA,CASSHLGGGNQPQHF